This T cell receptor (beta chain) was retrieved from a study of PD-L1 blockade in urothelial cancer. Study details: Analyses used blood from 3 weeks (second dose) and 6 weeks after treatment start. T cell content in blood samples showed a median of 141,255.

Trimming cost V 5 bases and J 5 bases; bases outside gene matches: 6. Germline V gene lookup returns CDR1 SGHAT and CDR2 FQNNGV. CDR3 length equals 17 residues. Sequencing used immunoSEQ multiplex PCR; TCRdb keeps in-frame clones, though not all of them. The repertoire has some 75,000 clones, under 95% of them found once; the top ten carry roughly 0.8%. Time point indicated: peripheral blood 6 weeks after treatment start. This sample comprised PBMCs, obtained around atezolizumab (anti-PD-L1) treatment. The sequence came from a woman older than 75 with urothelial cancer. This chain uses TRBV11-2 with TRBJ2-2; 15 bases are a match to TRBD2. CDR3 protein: CASSPGLAGGGTGELFF. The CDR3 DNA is TGTGCCAGCAGCCCGGGACTAGCGGGAGGTGGTACCGGGGAGCTGTTTTTT.